This T cell receptor (beta chain) was documented in a study of T cell changes during pregnancy in multiple sclerosis. Produced via immunoSEQ multiplex PCR; TCRdb's table is partial and in-frame only. The sample lists tens of thousands of clones; roughly 91% were seen once. This CDR3 has 14 amino acids. The V end lost 1 base, the J end lost 0 bases, and 6 bases lay between the germline ends. Germline values: CDR1 LNHDA, CDR2 SQIVND (reference sequence). The sequences come from peripheral blood, collected in the third trimester of pregnancy. The sequence was collected from a female donor in good health, enrolled as a control in a pregnancy study. This chain joins TRBV19 and TRBJ1-2; unclear D gene. The CDR3 reads CASSIAPSNYGYTF. CDR3 nucleotide sequence: TGTGCCAGTAGTATAGCTCCTTCTAACTATGGCTACACCTTC.